Following are 5 T cell receptor beta chains from one sample sequenced in a study of cytomegalovirus exposure and HLA in healthy donors. Amplification used 60 Vbeta primers and 13 Jbeta primers. Some clones are missing from TCRdb's copy, which holds only in-frame ones; the method was immunoSEQ multiplex PCR. This table holds 100,000 to 150,000 clones, around 70% found once. Sequenced input: PBMCs. The receptors were sampled from a woman between 35 and 50 years old in good health and CMV-seropositive.

This clone occurred a few times. The CDR3 sequence: CASRGQNTEAFF. The CDR3 DNA follows: TGTGCCAGCAGGGGACAGAACACTGAAGCTTTCTTT. The chain combines TRBV2 with TRBJ1-1; a weak D match, TRBD1 (6 bases). The length of the CDR3 is 12 residues. V was shortened by 6 bases and J by 1 base, with 6 bases between the two germline ends. The germline CDR1 and CDR2 sequences are SNHLY and FYNNEI.

The rearrangement uses TRBV6-5 and TRBJ2-2; tentative D call: TRBD1 (6 bases). Deletions cut 0 bases from V and 1 base from J, with 6 bases between. CDR3 length: 15 residues. Germline CDR1 MNHEY, CDR2 SVGAGI. The CDR3 DNA sequence: TGTGCCAGCAGTTACTCGGGACAGAACACCGGGGAGCTGTTTTTT. It specifies CASSYSGQNTGELFF.

This clone was recorded only once. The chain combines TRBV27 with TRBJ1-6; possibly TRBD1 for D (5 bases). Germline V gives CDR1 MNHEY, CDR2 SMNVEV (reference sequence). The CDR3 contains 14 residues. Deletions cut 5 bases from V and 7 bases from J, with 12 bases between. CDR3 protein: CASSKGLSNSPLHF. The CDR3 nucleotides read TGTGCCAGCAGTAAGGGGCTGTCGAATTCACCCCTCCACTTT.

The chain carries TRBV19 and TRBJ1-1; 9 positions agree with TRBD1. The CDR3 runs 15 residues. Germline V CDR1 and CDR2: LNHDA, SQIVND (reference sequence). The J segment lost 5 bases and the V segment lost 3 bases, leaving 7 bases of the junction unmatched. This CDR3 reads CASSIVQTGGTEAFF. CDR3 nucleotide sequence: TGTGCCAGTAGTATCGTACAGACAGGGGGAACTGAAGCTTTCTTT. The whole variable domain, filled in from reference TRBV19 and TRBJ1-1, reads DGGITQSPKYLFRKEGQNVTLSCEQNLNHDAMYWYRQDPGQGLRLIYYSQIVNDFQKGDIAEGYSVSREKKESFPLTVTSAQKNPTAFYLCASSIVQTGGTEAFFGQGTRLTVV.

This clone was observed a few times. This chain uses TRBV30 with TRBJ1-2, with a tentative D call TRBD1 (6 bases). V was shortened by 2 bases and J by 8 bases, with 18 bases between the two germline ends. CDR3 length: 14 amino acids. Per germline, CDR1 GTSNPN and CDR2 SVGIG (reference sequence). For the CDR3, the DNA is TGTGCCTGGAGTTATTCAGGGGCGCCAGGAGGCTACACCTTC. This translates into CAWSYSGAPGGYTF.